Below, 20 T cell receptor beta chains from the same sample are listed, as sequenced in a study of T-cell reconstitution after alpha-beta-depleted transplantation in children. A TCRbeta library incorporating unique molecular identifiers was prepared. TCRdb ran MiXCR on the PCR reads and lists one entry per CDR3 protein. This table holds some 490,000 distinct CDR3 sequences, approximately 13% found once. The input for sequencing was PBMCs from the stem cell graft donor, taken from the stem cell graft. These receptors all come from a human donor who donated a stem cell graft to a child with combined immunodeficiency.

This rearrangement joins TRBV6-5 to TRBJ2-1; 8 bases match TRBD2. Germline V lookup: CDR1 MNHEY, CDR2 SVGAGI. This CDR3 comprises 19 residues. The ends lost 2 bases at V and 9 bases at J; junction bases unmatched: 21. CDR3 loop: CASSYGRRVGREVGSEQFF. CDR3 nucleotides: TGTGCCAGCAGTTACGGCCGACGGGTAGGGCGGGAGGTTGGTAGTGAGCAGTTCTTC.

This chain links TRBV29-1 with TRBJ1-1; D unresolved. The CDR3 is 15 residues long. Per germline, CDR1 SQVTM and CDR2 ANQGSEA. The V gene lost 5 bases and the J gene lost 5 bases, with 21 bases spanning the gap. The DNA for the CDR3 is TGCAGCGTTCAATACTTTGGGGTATCTGGTACTGAAGCTTTCTTT. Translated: CSVQYFGVSGTEAFF.

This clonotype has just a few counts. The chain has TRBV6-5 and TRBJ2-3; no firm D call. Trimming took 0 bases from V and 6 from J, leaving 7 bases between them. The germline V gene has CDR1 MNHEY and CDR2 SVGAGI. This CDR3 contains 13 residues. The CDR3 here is CASSYSRADTQYF. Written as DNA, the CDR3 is TGTGCCAGCAGTTACTCACGAGCGGATACGCAGTATTTT.

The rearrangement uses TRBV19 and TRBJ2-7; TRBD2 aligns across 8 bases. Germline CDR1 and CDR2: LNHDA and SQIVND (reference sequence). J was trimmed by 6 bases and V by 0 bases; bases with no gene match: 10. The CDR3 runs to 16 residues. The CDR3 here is CASSIDPGTRLSEQYF. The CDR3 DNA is TGTGCCAGTAGTATAGACCCAGGGACTAGGCTGAGCGAGCAGTACTTC.

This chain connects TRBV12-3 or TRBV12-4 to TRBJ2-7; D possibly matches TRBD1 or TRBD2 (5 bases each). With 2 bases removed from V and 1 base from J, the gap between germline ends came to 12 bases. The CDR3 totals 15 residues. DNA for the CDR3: TGTGCCAGCAGTTTAAGGGGAACGGGGTCCTACGAGCAGTACTTC. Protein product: CASSLRGTGSYEQYF.

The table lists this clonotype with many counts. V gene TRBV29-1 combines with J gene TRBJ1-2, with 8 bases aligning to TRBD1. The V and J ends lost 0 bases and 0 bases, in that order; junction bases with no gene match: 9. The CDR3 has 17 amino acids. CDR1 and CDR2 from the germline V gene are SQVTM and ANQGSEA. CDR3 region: CSVEDETGGESNYGYTF. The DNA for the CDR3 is TGCAGCGTTGAAGATGAAACAGGGGGTGAATCTAACTATGGCTACACCTTC. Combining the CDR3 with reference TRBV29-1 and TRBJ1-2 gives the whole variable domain SAVISQKPSRDICQRGTSLTIQCQVDSQVTMMFWYRQQPGQSLTLIATANQGSEATYESGFVIDKFPISRPNLTFSTLTVSNMSPEDSSIYLCSVEDETGGESNYGYTFGSGTRLTVV.

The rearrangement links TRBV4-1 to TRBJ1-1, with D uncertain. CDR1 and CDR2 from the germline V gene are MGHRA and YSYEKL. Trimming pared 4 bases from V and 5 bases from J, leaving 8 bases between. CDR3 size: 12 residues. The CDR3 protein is CASSRGWTEAFF. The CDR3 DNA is TGCGCCAGCAGCCGGGGATGGACTGAAGCTTTCTTT.

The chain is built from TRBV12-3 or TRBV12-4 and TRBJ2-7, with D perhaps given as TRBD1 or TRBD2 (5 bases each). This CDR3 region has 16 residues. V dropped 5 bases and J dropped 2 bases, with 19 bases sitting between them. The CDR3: CASSRLGGYRTYEQYF. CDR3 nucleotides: TGTGCCAGCAGTCGCCTAGGAGGTTACAGGACCTACGAGCAGTACTTC.

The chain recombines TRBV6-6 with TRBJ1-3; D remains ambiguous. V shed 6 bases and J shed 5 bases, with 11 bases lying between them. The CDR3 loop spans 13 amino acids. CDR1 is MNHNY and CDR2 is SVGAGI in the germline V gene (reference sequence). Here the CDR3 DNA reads TGTGCCAGCAGCCGGACGGGGAGAAACACCATATATTTT. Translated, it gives CASSRTGRNTIYF.

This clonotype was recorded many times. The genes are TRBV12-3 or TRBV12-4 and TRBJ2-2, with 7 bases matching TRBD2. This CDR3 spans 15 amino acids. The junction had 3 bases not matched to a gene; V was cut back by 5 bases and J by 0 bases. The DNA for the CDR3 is TGTGCCAGCAGTCGGGACTACCCGAACACCGGGGAGCTGTTTTTT. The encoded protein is CASSRDYPNTGELFF.

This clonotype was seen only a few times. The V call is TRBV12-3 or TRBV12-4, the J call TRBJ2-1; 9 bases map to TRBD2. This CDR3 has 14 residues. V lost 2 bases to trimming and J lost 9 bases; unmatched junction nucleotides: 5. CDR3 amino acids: CASSLFSGSSEQFF. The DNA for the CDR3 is TGTGCCAGCAGTTTATTTAGCGGGAGCTCTGAGCAGTTCTTC.

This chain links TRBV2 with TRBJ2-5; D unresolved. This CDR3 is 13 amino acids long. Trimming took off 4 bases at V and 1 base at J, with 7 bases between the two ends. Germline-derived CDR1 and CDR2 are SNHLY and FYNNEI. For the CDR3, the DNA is TGTGCCAGCAGTGTTTTATTCCAAGAGACCCAGTACTTC. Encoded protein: CASSVLFQETQYF.

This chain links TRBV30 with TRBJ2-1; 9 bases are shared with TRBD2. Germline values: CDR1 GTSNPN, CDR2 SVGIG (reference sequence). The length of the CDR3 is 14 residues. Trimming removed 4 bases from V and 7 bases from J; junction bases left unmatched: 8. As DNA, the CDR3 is TGTGCCTGGACTAGCGGGACGAGGGTAAATGAGCAGTTCTTC. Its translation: CAWTSGTRVNEQFF.

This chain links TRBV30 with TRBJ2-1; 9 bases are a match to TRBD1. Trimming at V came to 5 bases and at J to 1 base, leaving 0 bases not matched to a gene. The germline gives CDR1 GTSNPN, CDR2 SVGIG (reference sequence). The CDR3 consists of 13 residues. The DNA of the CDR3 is TGTGCCTGGGGGACAGGGTCCTACAATGAGCAGTTCTTC. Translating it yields CAWGTGSYNEQFF.

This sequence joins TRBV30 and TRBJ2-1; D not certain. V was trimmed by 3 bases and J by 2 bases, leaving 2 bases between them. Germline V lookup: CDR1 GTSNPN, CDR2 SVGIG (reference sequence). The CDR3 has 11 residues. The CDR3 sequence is CAWRTYNEQFF. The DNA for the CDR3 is TGTGCCTGGAGGACCTACAATGAGCAGTTCTTC.

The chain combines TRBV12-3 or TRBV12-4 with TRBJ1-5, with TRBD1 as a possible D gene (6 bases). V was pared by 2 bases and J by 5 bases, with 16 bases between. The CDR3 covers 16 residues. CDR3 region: CASSLRSGGQDQPQHF. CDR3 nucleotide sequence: TGTGCCAGCAGTTTAAGGAGCGGGGGGCAAGATCAGCCCCAGCATTTT.

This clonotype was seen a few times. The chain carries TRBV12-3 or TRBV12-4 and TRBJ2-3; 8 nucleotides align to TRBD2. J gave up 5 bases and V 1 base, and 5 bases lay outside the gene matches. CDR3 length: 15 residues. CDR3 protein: CASSLEREWLDTQYF. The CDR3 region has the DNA TGTGCCAGCAGTTTAGAGCGGGAGTGGTTAGATACGCAGTATTTT.

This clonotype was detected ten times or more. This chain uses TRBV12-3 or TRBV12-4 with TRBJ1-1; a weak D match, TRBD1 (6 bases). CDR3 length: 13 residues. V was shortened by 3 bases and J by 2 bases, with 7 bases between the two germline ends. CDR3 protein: CASSLGHNTEAFF. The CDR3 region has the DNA TGTGCCAGCAGTTTGGGACACAACACTGAAGCTTTCTTT.

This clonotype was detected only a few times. As DNA, the CDR3 is TGCGCCAGCAGCTTGGCGTTAGGTCTTCCTGAAGCTTTCTTT. Protein: CASSLALGLPEAFF. The rearrangement links TRBV5-1 to TRBJ1-1; D uncertain. Trimming stripped 0 bases from V and 6 bases from J, with 12 bases between. CDR3 size: 14 residues. In germline, CDR1 is SGHRS, CDR2 YFSETQ.

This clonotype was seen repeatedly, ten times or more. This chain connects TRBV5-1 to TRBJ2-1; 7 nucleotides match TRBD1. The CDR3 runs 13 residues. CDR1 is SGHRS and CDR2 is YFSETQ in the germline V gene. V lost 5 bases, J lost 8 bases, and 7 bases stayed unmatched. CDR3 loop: CASSMTGSHEQFF. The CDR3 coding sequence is TGCGCCAGCAGTATGACAGGGTCCCATGAGCAGTTCTTC.